Sequencing of this TCR beta chain was carried out in a study of early T cells in non-severe SARS-CoV-2 infection. Overall study context: The study sequenced bulk RNA from unsorted whole blood, with chains unpaired.

The CDR3 covers 14 residues. CDR1 is MDHEN, CDR2 SYDVKM, per germline. The V end lost 11 bases, the J end lost 9 bases, and 20 bases lay between the germline ends. This clonotype was seen a handful of times. From the 5' RACE reads, TCRdb called clonotypes with MiXCR, one entry per CDR3 protein. The sample lists under 95,000 distinct CDR3 sequences, 15% seen once, with less than 6% in the top ten. Sequencing input: whole blood. The chain links TRBV28 to TRBJ1-6; D is perhaps TRBD1 (6 bases). This receptor was identified in an adult who was a healthcare worker with PCR-confirmed SARS-CoV-2 infection or an uninfected control (not recorded which). The CDR3 DNA reads TGTGCCGCCCACCCCCCGGGGGCAGGTTCACCCCTCCACTTT. Protein product: CAAHPPGAGSPLHF.